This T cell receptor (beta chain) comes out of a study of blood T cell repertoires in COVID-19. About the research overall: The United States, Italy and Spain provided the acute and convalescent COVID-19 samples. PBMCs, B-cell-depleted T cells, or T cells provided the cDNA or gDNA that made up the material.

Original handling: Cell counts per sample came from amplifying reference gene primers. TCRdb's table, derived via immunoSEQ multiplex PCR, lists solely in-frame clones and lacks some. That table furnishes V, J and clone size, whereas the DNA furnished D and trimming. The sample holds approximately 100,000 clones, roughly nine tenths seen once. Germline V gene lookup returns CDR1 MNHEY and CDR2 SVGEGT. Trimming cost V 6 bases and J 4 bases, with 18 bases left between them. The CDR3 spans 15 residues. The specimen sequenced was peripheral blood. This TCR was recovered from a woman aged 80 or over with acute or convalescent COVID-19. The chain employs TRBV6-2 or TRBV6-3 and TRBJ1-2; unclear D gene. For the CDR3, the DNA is TGTGCCAGCAGCTCCCCCCGGGAGGGCGGCTATGGCTACACCTTC. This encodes CASSSPREGGYGYTF.